This record looks at one T cell receptor (beta chain) sequence and its context. This clone was found a few times. Its recognized antigen is unknown. Base qualities were left out, and no much larger clone turns up one base away. Each clonotype received, on average, around 9.6x coverage in deep resolution sequencing performed on a MiSeq, where the target depth lay between 1 in 1 million and 1 in 200,000 T cells. The immunoSEQ hsTCRB Kit was used to generate the TCR beta libraries. As for the original processing: The data were analyzed with ImmunoSEQ Analyzer and ImmunoSEQ Data Assistant, and V, D and J gene assignments followed IMGT definitions. Clonality, which ranges from 0 to 1, was calculated as one minus the normalized Shannon entropy of productive rearrangement frequencies. Public clonotype analysis was restricted to overrepresented clonotypes comprising at least 0.05% of each patient's repertoire. Approximately 12 repertoires from age-matched healthy donors, obtained from immuneACCESS, served as clonality controls. TCRdb re-hosts the immuneACCESS table, in-frame sequences only. Its copies lack some clones; in the studies checked, an unresolved V gene accounts for under half of them, and the cause for the rest is not known. That table is the source of V, J and clone size, and D and trimming were worked out from the DNA. This sample is represented by 270,000 or so clones; roughly four fifths of them were singletons. About 5.8% of the sample is held by the ten biggest clonotypes.

The sample's time point label is to be understood as: progressive disease on ibrutinib. For TCR beta library preparation, about 2 micrograms of genomic DNA were extracted from the cryopreserved PBMCs. High-throughput TCR beta sequencing was performed on longitudinal blood samples from CLL patients receiving ibrutinib monotherapy. The patients were enrolled in a single-center, open-label phase 2 trial of ibrutinib monotherapy. The data were taken from a study of cytotoxic CD8 clonotypes in ibrutinib-treated CLL (dated by TCRdb to 2020 to 2022). Background on the whole study: The cohort was composed of under 12 relapsed/refractory and roughly 16 treatment-naive patients; IGHV unmutated status was identified in some 17 patients. Responses were partial in 24 patients and complete in 2; after median about 63 months follow-up, about 14 stayed in remission and about twelve progressed. The response samples were drawn at a median of approximately 12 months into treatment, with a range of about 6 to 40 months. On average, each sample yielded hundreds of thousands of productive templates and tens of thousands of productive rearrangements. Of the roughly 86 people in the trial, approximately 26 had longitudinal samples available. Cryopreserved peripheral blood mononuclear cells were collected before treatment, at response, and at either disease progression or sustained remission. Every sample from remission and from progressive disease was obtained while the patients were still on ibrutinib.

V is pared back by 0 bases and J by 2 bases, with 11 bases lying between the germline termini. The CDR3 covers 15 residues, taking in both the cysteine and the phenylalanine. Only the CDR3 region is kept as DNA, spanning 45 bases read in frame from base 1. From the germline V gene, CDR1 is SGDLS and CDR2 is YYNGEE. Overall study results and their limits: Sustained-remission and progressing patients did not have matched sampling times, and lymph node repertoires were not examined. Baseline clonality was found to be higher than that of age-matched healthy donors and was strongly correlated with circulating CD8+ T-cell counts. Public clonotypes were found to be uncommon and were observed to contract or remain stable during treatment; the increase in clonality was shown to reflect expansion of private clonotypes at ibrutinib response. Clonality increased at ibrutinib response, stayed stable in sustained remission, and fell back toward baseline at progression.

This specimen consisted of PBMCs, obtained at disease progression, from a patient treated with ibrutinib. This clonotype was sampled from a human donor with chronic lymphocytic leukemia. The chain is made from TRBV9 and TRBJ1-2; the D gene is perhaps TRBD1, on 6 matching bases. The CDR3 protein is CASSVAGTPNYGYTF. Here is the DNA: TGTGCCAGCAGCGTAGCCGGGACACCGAACTATGGCTACACCTTC. The full variable domain, with segments outside the CDR3 supplied by the reference TRBV9 and TRBJ1-2 proteins, appears as DSGVTQTPKHLITATGQRVTLRCSPRSGDLSVYWYQQSLDQGLQFLIQYYNGEERAKGNILERFSAQQFPDLHSELNLSSLELGDSALYFCASSVAGTPNYGYTFGSGTRLTVV.